These T cell receptor beta chains were read from a single sample in a study of T cell changes during pregnancy in multiple sclerosis. Profiling relied on immunoSEQ multiplex PCR, and the TCRdb table lists in-frame clones only, not all of them. This sample has about 79,000 clones; 90% to 95% occur once, and the top ten carry about 0.69%. Specimen: peripheral blood, collected in the second trimester of pregnancy. All receptors come from a female donor in good health, enrolled as a control in a pregnancy study. The conserved cysteine and the conserved F or W are not part of the CDR3 here.

v_call	j_call	cdr3_aa
TRBV9	TRBJ1-1	ASSPTGTADTEAF
TRBV7-2	TRBJ2-1	ASSSTSGVYNEQF
TRBV2	TRBJ1-5	ASSGDRGGNQPQH
TRBV4-2	TRBJ2-5	ASSQGDGGAQETQY
TRBV2	TRBJ1-3	ASSELGVGLNTIY
TRBV15	TRBJ2-3	ATSRDKRGNTDTQY
TRBV14	TRBJ2-7	ASSQRLQGSEQY
TRBV5-1	TRBJ1-2	ASSPRADRYGYT
TRBV9	TRBJ2-1	ASSDRGQGFNEQF
TRBV19	TRBJ2-3	ATHGGLTDTQY
TRBV5-8	TRBJ2-7	ASSLAGTGLTYEQY
TRBV5-1	TRBJ1-2	ASSGGQGDGGYT
TRBV4-3	TRBJ2-2	ASSQEGGEGLGGELF
TRBV30	TRBJ1-1	AWSVQWAGLNTEAF
TRBV19	TRBJ1-1	ASSVQGSGTEAF